The 19 T cell receptor beta chains listed next were all sequenced from one sample in a study of blood T cell repertoires in COVID-19. Profiled with immunoSEQ multiplex PCR; TCRdb holds only in-frame clones, not every one. The sample contains some 150,000 clones, about 86% of which appear only once. The sample was peripheral blood. The receptor source for this set is a woman aged 55-69 years with active or convalescent COVID-19.

This chain uses TRBV7-2 with TRBJ1-1; TRBD1 might be the D (6 bases). Germline values: CDR1 SGHTA, CDR2 FQGNSA. V lost 5 bases to trimming and J lost 1 base, with 11 bases between them. The CDR3 has 14 residues. The CDR3 coding sequence is TGTGCCAGCAGCGGGGGCCTAGGGAACACTGAAGCTTTCTTT. This encodes CASSGGLGNTEAFF.

This rearrangement joins TRBV10-1 to TRBJ1-2; D possibly corresponds to TRBD1 (5 bases). The V and J ends lost 0 bases and 4 bases respectively, with 12 bases between them. There are 15 residues in the CDR3. CDR1 WNHNN and CDR2 SYGVQD come from the germline V gene (reference sequence). CDR3 protein: CASSESTDQGYGYTF. DNA of the CDR3: TGCGCCAGCAGTGAGTCCACGGATCAGGGCTATGGCTACACCTTC.

DNA for the CDR3: TGTGCCAGCTCCCCTAGACAGGGATGGGGCTACGAGCAGTACTTC. It codes for CASSPRQGWGYEQYF. V is TRBV18 and J is TRBJ2-7; 7 bases are a match to TRBD1. Germline lookup yields CDR1 KGHSH and CDR2 LQKENI. The CDR3 is 15 amino acids. V gave up 6 bases and J gave up 3 bases; unmatched junction bases: 11.

The chain employs TRBV2 and TRBJ1-2, with TRBD1 as a possible D gene (6 bases). CDR1 and CDR2 (germline): SNHLY, FYNNEI. Trimming removed 3 bases at V and 4 bases at J, with 9 bases between. The CDR3 is 13 amino acids. The CDR3 is CASSESGAYGYTF. The CDR3 DNA reads TGTGCCAGCAGTGAGTCAGGGGCCTATGGCTACACCTTC.

The V gene is TRBV15, the J gene TRBJ1-2; TRBD1 might be the D (5 bases). The V end lost 2 bases, the J end lost 3 bases, and 7 bases lay between the germline ends. The CDR3 is 13 amino acids. Germline values: CDR1 LNHNV, CDR2 YYDKDF (reference sequence). The CDR3 reads CATSRQGYYGYTF. CDR3 sequence (DNA): TGTGCCACCAGCAGACAGGGTTACTATGGCTACACCTTC.

This clone has a single count. This sequence joins TRBV6-5 and TRBJ1-4; the match to TRBD1 covers 9 bases. CDR1 is MNHEY, CDR2 SVGAGI, per germline. The CDR3 sequence is 15 residues long. V was pared by 7 bases and J by 5 bases, with 8 bases of the junction left unmatched. The CDR3 region is CASIPGQGRNEKLFF. CDR3 nucleotides: TGTGCCAGCATCCCGGGACAGGGCCGGAATGAAAAACTGTTTTTT.

This clone occurred a few times. In DNA, the CDR3 is TGTGCCAGCAGCTTAACAGGGTGGGCTAGCGGGAGTGTCGACGAGCAGTACTTC. Protein sequence: CASSLTGWASGSVDEQYF. The rearrangement links TRBV13 to TRBJ2-7, with TRBD2 identical over 10 bases. CDR1 is PRHDT and CDR2 is FYEKMQ in the germline V gene (reference sequence). CDR3 length: 18 amino acids. After removal of 2 bases from V and 5 bases from J, the junction contained 15 bases not matched to a gene.

The chain is built from TRBV6-5 and TRBJ2-7; 10 positions match TRBD1. With V trimmed by 11 bases and J by 2 bases, 6 bases remained unmatched. This CDR3 spans 13 amino acids. Germline V CDR1 and CDR2: MNHEY, SVGAGI. DNA of the CDR3: TGTGCCGTAACTGGGACAGGGGCCTACGAGCAGTACGTC. Its translation is CAVTGTGAYEQYV.

J is TRBJ2-7 and V is TRBV4-1; 10 bases are a match to TRBD2. Trimming at V came to 1 base and at J to 2 bases, leaving 2 bases not matched to a gene. Germline V lookup: CDR1 MGHRA, CDR2 YSYEKL. The CDR3 covers 15 residues. This CDR3 reads CASSQGLAGAYEQYF. Here the CDR3 DNA reads TGCGCCAGCAGCCAAGGACTAGCGGGCGCCTACGAGCAGTACTTC.

The rearrangement links TRBV5-1 to TRBJ1-3; D unresolved. The V gene lost 6 bases and the J gene lost 0 bases, with 13 bases spanning the gap. The length of the CDR3 is 15 residues. Germline V lookup: CDR1 SGHRS, CDR2 YFSETQ. The CDR3 DNA is TGCGCCAGCACCCGAGGCAGCAACTCTGGAAACACCATATATTTT. It codes for CASTRGSNSGNTIYF.

The rearrangement links TRBV10-3 to TRBJ2-7; TRBD1 aligns across 9 bases. Trimming took 3 bases from V and 3 from J; bases not matched to a gene: 6. This CDR3 is 15 amino acids long. Germline CDR1 reads ENHRY; CDR2 reads SYGVKD. The CDR3 nucleotides are TGTGCCATCAGTGACAGGGACAGGGTGCTCTACGAGCAGTACGTC. Translated, it gives CAISDRDRVLYEQYV.

The rearrangement joins TRBV3-1 (or the pseudogene TRBV3-2) to TRBJ2-1; 16 positions agree with TRBD2. The CDR3 loop spans 16 amino acids. Per the germline V gene, CDR1 is LGHDT and CDR2 is YNNKEL (reference sequence). Trimming took 8 bases from V and 6 from J; bases not matched to a gene: 7. The CDR3 bases are TGTGCCAGCGCTCCGGGACTAGCGGGGGGGCGCAATGAGCAGTTCTTC. Encoded protein: CASAPGLAGGRNEQFF.

The chain links TRBV6-6 to TRBJ2-5, with TRBD1 matching over 10 bases. Trimming removed 6 bases from V and 5 bases from J; junction bases left unmatched: 6. There are 14 residues in the CDR3. Per the germline V gene, CDR1 is MNHNY and CDR2 is SVGAGI (reference sequence). The CDR3 DNA is TGTGCCAGCAGGAGGGACAGGGGTTTCGAGACCCAGTACTTC. Protein sequence: CASRRDRGFETQYF.

The chain links TRBV9 to TRBJ1-5; 9 bases are shared with TRBD1. J gave up 7 bases and V 0 bases, and 2 bases lay outside the gene matches. The CDR3 length is 14 residues. The germline V gene has CDR1 SGDLS and CDR2 YYNGEE. CDR3 sequence reads: CASSVGTGDQPQHF. CDR3 bases: TGTGCCAGCAGCGTAGGGACAGGGGACCAGCCCCAGCATTTT.

The chain has TRBV21-1 and TRBJ1-2. TRBV21-1 is reported as a pseudogene. This CDR3 spans 16 amino acids. The CDR3 is CASSTTRTRANYGYTF. The CDR3 coding sequence is TGTGCCAGCAGTACCACTAGGACCCGAGCTAACTATGGCTACACCTTC.

The chain combines TRBV3-1 (or the pseudogene TRBV3-2) with TRBJ2-2, with 8 bases fitting TRBD2. Germline V lookup: CDR1 LGHDT, CDR2 YNNKEL (reference sequence). V lost 4 bases to trimming and J lost 6 bases; unmatched junction nucleotides: 1. The CDR3 has 13 amino acids. CDR3 in amino acids: CASSPGLAGELFF. CDR3 nucleotides: TGTGCCAGCAGCCCGGGACTAGCCGGGGAGCTGTTTTTT.

This clone has only a few counts. The chain combines TRBV3-1 (or the pseudogene TRBV3-2) with TRBJ2-3; TRBD2 aligns across 7 bases. CDR1 and CDR2 (germline): LGHDT, YNNKEL (reference sequence). After removal of 4 bases from V and 2 bases from J, the junction contained 6 bases not matched to a gene. There are 15 residues in the CDR3. The CDR3 nucleotides read TGTGCCAGCAGCCCTAGCGGAAGTCACACAGATACGCAGTATTTT. Its translation is CASSPSGSHTDTQYF.

The V gene is TRBV5-8, the J gene TRBJ2-5; 7 bases are a match to TRBD2. Germline trimming cut 0 bases from V and 9 bases from J; bases unmatched to any gene: 2. This CDR3 is built from 12 residues. Germline assignment: CDR1 SGHTS and CDR2 YDEGEE. The CDR3 DNA sequence: TGTGCCAGCAGCTTGGGGGGGAGGGCCCAGTACTTC. Translated, it gives CASSLGGRAQYF.

This clone was seen just once. V usage is TRBV14 and J usage is TRBJ1-6, with TRBD1 as a possible D gene (5 bases). V shed 1 base and J shed 5 bases, with 9 bases lying between them. Germline values: CDR1 SGHDN, CDR2 FVKESK. The CDR3 runs to 15 residues. CDR3 in amino acids: CASSQAGGDNSPLHF. The CDR3 coding sequence is TGTGCCAGCAGCCAAGCGGGGGGGGATAATTCACCCCTCCACTTT.